This TCR beta chain appears in the sequencing data of a study of tumor-infiltrating lymphocytes in localized non-small cell lung cancer. Study-wide context: Patients included smokers and never-smokers with various histologies, some sampled after neoadjuvant chemotherapy.

Findings and caveats of the study: Different pieces of the same tissue were used for each assay. TCRbeta sequencing showed higher T cell infiltration in tumors than uninvolved lung. No link was found between tumor T-cell fraction and recurrence-free survival.

The CDR3 runs to 10 residues. In germline, CDR1 is SNHLY, CDR2 FYNNEI. V was pared by 6 bases and J by 15 bases, with 12 bases between. The repertoire was sequenced with immunoSEQ multiplex PCR; TCRdb's copy has only in-frame clones and lacks some. The sample yields about 12,000 clones, 70% to 90% seen once. In regard to this clone: Its antigen is unidentified.

This chain joins TRBV2 and TRBJ2-1; no clear D gene. The sequencing input was lung tumor tissue. The TCR originated in a human donor with non-small cell lung cancer. CDR3 sequence reads: CASRTQRWFF. The CDR3 DNA reads as TGTGCCAGCAGGACCCAGAGGTGGTTCTTC.